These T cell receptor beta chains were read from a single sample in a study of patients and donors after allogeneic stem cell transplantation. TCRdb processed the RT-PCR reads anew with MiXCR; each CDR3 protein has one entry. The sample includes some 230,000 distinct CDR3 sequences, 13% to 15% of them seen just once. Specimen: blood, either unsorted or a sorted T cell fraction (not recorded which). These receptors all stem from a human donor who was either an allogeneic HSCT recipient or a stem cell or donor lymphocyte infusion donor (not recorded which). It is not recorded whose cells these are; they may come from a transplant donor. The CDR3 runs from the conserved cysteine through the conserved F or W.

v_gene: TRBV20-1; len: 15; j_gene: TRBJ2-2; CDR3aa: CSARWTSGAAGELFF
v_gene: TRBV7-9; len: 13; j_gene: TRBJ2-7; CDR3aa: CASHRWGAHEQYF
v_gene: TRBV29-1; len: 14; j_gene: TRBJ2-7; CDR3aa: CSVVSRNHSYEQYF
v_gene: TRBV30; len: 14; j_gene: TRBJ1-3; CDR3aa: CAWDSHVSGNTIYF
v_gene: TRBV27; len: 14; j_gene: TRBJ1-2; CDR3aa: CASSLSGQGSGYTF
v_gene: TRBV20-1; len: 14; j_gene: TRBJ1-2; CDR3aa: CSVTNRGRGYGYTF
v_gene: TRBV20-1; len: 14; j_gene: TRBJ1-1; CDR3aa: CSARDQQFWTEAFF
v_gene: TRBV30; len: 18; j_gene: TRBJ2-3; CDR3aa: CAWKPGLRPTYSTDTQYF
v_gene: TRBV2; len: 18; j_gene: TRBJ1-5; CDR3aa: CASSSRRGGGNSNQPQHF
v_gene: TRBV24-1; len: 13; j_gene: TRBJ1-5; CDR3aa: CATSVSGNQPQHF
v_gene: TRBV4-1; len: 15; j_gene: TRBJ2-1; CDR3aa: CASSQGATGLDEQFF
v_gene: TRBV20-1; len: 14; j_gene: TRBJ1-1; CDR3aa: CSARDLGRGSAAFF
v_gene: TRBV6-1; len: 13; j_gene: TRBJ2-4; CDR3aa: CASSEILGNIQYF
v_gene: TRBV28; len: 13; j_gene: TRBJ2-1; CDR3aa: CASSSGLAGVQFF
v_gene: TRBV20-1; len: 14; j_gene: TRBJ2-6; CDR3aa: CSATGFTGANVLTF
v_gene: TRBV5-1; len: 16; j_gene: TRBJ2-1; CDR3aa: CASSLGLAEPYNEQFF
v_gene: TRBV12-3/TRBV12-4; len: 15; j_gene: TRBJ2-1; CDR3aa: CASSSGTGGVYEQFF
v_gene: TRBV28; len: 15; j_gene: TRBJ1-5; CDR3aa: CASSFGTGFDQPQHF
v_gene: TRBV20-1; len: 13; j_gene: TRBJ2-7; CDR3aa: CSASPREGYEQYF
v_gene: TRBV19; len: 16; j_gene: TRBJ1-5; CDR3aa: CASSTRTGPGNQPQHF